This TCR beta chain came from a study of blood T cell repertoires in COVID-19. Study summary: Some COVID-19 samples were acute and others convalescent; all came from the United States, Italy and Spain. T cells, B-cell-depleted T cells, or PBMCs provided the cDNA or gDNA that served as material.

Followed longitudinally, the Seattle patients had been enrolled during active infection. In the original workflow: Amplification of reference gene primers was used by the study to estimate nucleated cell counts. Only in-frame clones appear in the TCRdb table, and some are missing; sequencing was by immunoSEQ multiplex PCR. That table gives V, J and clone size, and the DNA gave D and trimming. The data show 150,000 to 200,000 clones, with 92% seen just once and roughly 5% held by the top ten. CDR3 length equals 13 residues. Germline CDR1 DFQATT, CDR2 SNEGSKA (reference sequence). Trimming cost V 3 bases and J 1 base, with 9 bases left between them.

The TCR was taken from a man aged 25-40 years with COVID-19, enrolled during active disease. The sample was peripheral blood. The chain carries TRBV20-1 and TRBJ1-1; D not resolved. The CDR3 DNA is TGCAGTGCTAGTACTAGGCCGAACACTGAAGCTTTCTTT. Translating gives CSASTRPNTEAFF.